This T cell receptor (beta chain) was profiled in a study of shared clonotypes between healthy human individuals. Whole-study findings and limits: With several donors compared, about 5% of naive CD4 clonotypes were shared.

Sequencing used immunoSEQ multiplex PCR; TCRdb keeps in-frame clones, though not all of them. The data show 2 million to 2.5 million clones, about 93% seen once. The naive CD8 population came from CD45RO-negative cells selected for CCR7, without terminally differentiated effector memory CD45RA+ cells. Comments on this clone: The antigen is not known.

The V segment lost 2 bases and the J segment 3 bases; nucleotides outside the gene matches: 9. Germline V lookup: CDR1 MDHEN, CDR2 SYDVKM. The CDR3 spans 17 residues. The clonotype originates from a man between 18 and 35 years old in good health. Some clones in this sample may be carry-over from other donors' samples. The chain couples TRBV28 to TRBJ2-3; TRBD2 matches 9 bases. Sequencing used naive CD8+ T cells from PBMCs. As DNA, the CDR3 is TGTGCCAGCAGTTTAACGCGGGAGGGCCCGGGAACAGATACGCAGTATTTT. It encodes CASSLTREGPGTDTQYF.